The 10 T cell receptor beta chains given below trace back to one sample, sequenced in a study of blood T cell repertoires in COVID-19. Data came from immunoSEQ multiplex PCR; TCRdb stores just in-frame clones and leaves some out. The sample gives about 6,400 clones, around 83% of which show up once; around 13% is in the top ten. The sequenced sample consisted of peripheral blood. The origin of the receptors is a human donor with active COVID-19. The donor label of this sample is uncertain.

The chain uses TRBV5-5 and TRBJ2-3, with 8 bases aligning to TRBD2. The CDR3 contains 15 residues. Germline V gives CDR1 SGHKS, CDR2 YYEKEE (reference sequence). V shed 4 bases, J shed 8 bases, and the junction held 12 bases outside the gene matches. The CDR3 protein is CASSPGWRGVVTQYF. The CDR3 nucleotides are TGTGCCAGCAGCCCAGGGTGGCGGGGGGTGGTTACGCAGTATTTT.

This chain connects TRBV29-1 to TRBJ2-1, with D perhaps TRBD2 (6 bases). This CDR3 is built from 16 residues. In germline, CDR1 is SQVTM, CDR2 ANQGSEA. V was clipped by 6 bases and J by 5 bases, with 23 bases between them. The chain's CDR3 is CSVPNGLFGGNNEQFF. As DNA, the CDR3 is TGCAGCGTCCCTAACGGGCTCTTTGGGGGGAACAATGAGCAGTTCTTC.

V is TRBV10-3 and J is TRBJ2-2, with 10 bases matching TRBD2. The CDR3 loop spans 17 amino acids. Germline CDR1 reads ENHRY; CDR2 reads SYGVKD. J was trimmed by 0 bases and V by 7 bases; bases with no gene match: 8. CDR3 sequence: CAITTQRGGTNTGELFF. DNA of the CDR3: TGTGCCATCACCACCCAGCGGGGGGGCACGAACACCGGGGAGCTGTTTTTT.

The chain recombines TRBV12-3 or TRBV12-4 with TRBJ2-3, with D hard to call. Trimming stripped 4 bases from V and 7 bases from J, with 6 bases between. The CDR3 sequence is 11 residues long. This CDR3 is CASSYDNTQYF. CDR3 bases: TGTGCCAGCAGTTACGACAATACGCAGTATTTT.

The CDR3 nucleotides are TGTGCCAGCAGTAACAGGGGGGAGCAGTTCTTC. Translated, it gives CASSNRGEQFF. The chain employs TRBV28 and TRBJ2-1; 8 nucleotides line up with TRBD1. Per germline, CDR1 MDHEN and CDR2 SYDVKM. The V segment lost 5 bases and the J segment 10 bases; nucleotides outside the gene matches: 1. The CDR3 contains 11 residues.

The chain combines TRBV30 with TRBJ1-3; D possibly corresponds to TRBD1 (5 bases). CDR1 is GTSNPN, CDR2 SVGIG, per germline (reference sequence). CDR3 length equals 11 residues. This CDR3 reads CAIKGGNTIYF. The CDR3, as DNA: TGTGCAATTAAGGGGGGAAACACCATATATTTT.

The genes are TRBV29-1 and TRBJ2-7; 10 bases fit TRBD2. Germline assignment: CDR1 SQVTM and CDR2 ANQGSEA. The CDR3 spans 14 residues. V dropped 6 bases and J dropped 3; count of bases not matched to a gene: 8. The chain's CDR3 is CSVDGAGGDYEQYF. As DNA, the CDR3 is TGCAGCGTAGACGGAGCGGGAGGGGACTACGAGCAGTACTTC.

This clone has a handful of counts. The chain combines TRBV24-1 with TRBJ2-7, with D possibly TRBD2 on 5 matching bases. Trimming removed 8 bases at V and 6 bases at J, with 7 bases between. Germline V gives CDR1 KGHDR, CDR2 SFDVKD. The CDR3 consists of 10 residues. Here the CDR3 DNA reads TGTGCCACCAAGGAGGCCGAGCAGTACTTC. Its protein product is CATKEAEQYF.

This chain links TRBV5-1 with TRBJ2-5; D is possibly TRBD2 (5 bases). V was trimmed by 4 bases and J by 2 bases, leaving 12 bases between them. CDR3 length: 14 amino acids. Germline CDR1 and CDR2: SGHRS and YFSETQ. This chain's CDR3 is CASSQLAEQETQYF. The CDR3 DNA reads TGCGCCAGCAGCCAGCTAGCAGAACAAGAGACCCAGTACTTC.

This clone was found a few times. The chain's CDR3 is CASSPSGISRYNEQFF. As DNA, the CDR3 is TGTGCCAGCAGTCCTAGCGGGATATCGCGATACAATGAGCAGTTCTTC. The gene calls are TRBV27 and TRBJ2-1; 9 bases match TRBD2. CDR3 length: 16 residues. Germline loops: CDR1 MNHEY, CDR2 SMNVEV (reference sequence). Germline trimming cut 5 bases from V and 4 bases from J; bases unmatched to any gene: 9.